This TCR beta chain was recovered during a study of blood T cell repertoires in COVID-19. Trimming cost V 3 bases and J 4 bases, with 15 bases left between them. The germline CDR1 and CDR2 sequences are WNHNN and SYGVQD (reference sequence). This CDR3 has 15 residues. Repertoires were generated with immunoSEQ multiplex PCR, while TCRdb's copy carries only in-frame clones and drops some. The table includes 180,000 or so clones, roughly 88% detected once. This receptor was taken from a woman in her sixties or seventies who had recovered from COVID-19. The rearrangement uses TRBV10-1 and TRBJ1-1; D is unresolved. The sample taken for sequencing was PBMCs or T cells enriched from blood (not recorded which). CDR3 bases: TGCGCCAGCAGTGATTCGGGGTCGGTGGGCACTGAAGCTTTCTTT. Encoded protein: CASSDSGSVGTEAFF.